This TCR beta chain was sequenced during a study of cytomegalovirus exposure and HLA in healthy donors. Study results and limitations: Among the sequence variants, a highly shared cluster was likely an artifact of sequencing.

As for this clone: What it binds is not known.

Amplification used 60 Vbeta primers and 13 Jbeta primers. TCRdb's copy holds only in-frame clones and misses some; the assay was immunoSEQ multiplex PCR. Among roughly 180,000 clones listed, around 75% were seen once. This CDR3 has 16 residues. Trimming removed 6 bases from V and 3 bases from J; junction bases left unmatched: 11. Germline V CDR1 and CDR2: LGHNA, YNFKEQ. The chain recombines TRBV4-2 with TRBJ2-3, with TRBD2 matching over 8 bases. This receptor was obtained from a woman in her 30s in good health and CMV-seropositive. The sequenced sample was PBMCs. The CDR3 sequence: CASSPGAGGSTDTQYF. The CDR3 coding sequence is TGTGCCAGCAGTCCAGGGGCGGGGGGTTCTACAGATACGCAGTATTTT.